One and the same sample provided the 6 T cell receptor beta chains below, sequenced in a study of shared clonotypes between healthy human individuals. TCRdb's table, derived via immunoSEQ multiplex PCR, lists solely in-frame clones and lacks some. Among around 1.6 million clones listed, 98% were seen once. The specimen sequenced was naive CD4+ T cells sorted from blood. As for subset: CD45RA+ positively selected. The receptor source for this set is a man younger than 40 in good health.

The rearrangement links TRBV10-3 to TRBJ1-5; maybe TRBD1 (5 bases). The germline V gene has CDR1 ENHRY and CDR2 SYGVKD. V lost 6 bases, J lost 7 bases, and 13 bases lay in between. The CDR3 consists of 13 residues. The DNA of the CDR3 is TGTGCCATCAGGGAGGGGTTCGGGCAGCCCCAGCATTTT. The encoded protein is CAIREGFGQPQHF.

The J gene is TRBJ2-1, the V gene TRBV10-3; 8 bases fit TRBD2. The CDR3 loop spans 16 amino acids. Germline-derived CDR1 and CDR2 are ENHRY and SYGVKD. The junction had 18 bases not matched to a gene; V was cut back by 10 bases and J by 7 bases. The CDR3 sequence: CATTPNRNSGINEQFF. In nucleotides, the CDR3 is TGTGCCACAACCCCAAATCGTAATAGCGGGATAAATGAGCAGTTCTTC.

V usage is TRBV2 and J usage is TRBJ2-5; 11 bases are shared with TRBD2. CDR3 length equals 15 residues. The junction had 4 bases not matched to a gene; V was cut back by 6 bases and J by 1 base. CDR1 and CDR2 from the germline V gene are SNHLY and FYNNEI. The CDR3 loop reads CASSQTSGSQETQYF. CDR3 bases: TGTGCCAGCAGCCAAACTAGCGGGAGCCAAGAGACCCAGTACTTC.

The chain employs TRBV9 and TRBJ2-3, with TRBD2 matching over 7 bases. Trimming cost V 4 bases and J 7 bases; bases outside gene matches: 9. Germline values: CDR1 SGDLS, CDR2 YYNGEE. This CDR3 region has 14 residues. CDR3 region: CASSRTSEGNTQYF. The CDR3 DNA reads TGTGCCAGCAGCCGGACTAGTGAGGGAAATACGCAGTATTTT.

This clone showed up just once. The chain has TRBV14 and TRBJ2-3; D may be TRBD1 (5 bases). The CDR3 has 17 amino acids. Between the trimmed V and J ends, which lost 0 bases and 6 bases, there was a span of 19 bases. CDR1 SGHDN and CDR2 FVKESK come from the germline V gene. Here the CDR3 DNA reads TGTGCCAGCAGCCAAGAGAAGGGGTTTGCGGTCGGGGATACGCAGTATTTT. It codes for CASSQEKGFAVGDTQYF.

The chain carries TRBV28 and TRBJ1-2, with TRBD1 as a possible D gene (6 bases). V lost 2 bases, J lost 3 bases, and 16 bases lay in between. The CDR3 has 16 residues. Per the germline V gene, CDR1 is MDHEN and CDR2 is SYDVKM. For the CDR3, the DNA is TGTGCCAGCAGTTTACAACAGGGATCTGGCGACTATGGCTACACCTTC. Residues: CASSLQQGSGDYGYTF.